A single sample is the source of the 7 T cell receptor beta chains below, sequenced in a study of T cell changes during pregnancy in multiple sclerosis. The protocol was immunoSEQ multiplex PCR, while the TCRdb copy is restricted to in-frame clones and leaves out a portion. The sample records 65,000 to 85,000 clones, 80% to 95% being singletons. Sequencing was performed on peripheral blood, taken in the second trimester of pregnancy. These receptors were collected from a female donor with multiple sclerosis, enrolled in a pregnancy study.

This chain joins TRBV18 and TRBJ1-1, with TRBD1 matching over 8 bases. Per germline, CDR1 KGHSH and CDR2 LQKENI. CDR3 length: 15 amino acids. V dropped 4 bases and J dropped 4; count of bases not matched to a gene: 8. CDR3 residues: CASSREQGVVTEAFF. The CDR3 DNA sequence: TGTGCCAGCTCACGGGAACAGGGGGTTGTCACTGAAGCTTTCTTT.

The chain links TRBV7-9 to TRBJ1-1; a possible D gene is TRBD1 (6 bases). CDR3 length: 14 amino acids. V lost 4 bases to trimming and J lost 4 bases, with 13 bases between them. Germline lookup yields CDR1 SEHNR and CDR2 FQNEAQ (reference sequence). The DNA for the CDR3 is TGTGCCAGCAGCTCCTCGACAGGAACCACTGAAGCTTTCTTT. This codes for CASSSSTGTTEAFF.

This clone was counted only a few times. The gene calls are TRBV4-2 and TRBJ2-3; TRBD2 agrees at 8 bases. CDR1 LGHNA and CDR2 YNFKEQ come from the germline V gene. J lost 1 base, V lost 6 bases, and 6 bases had no gene match. The CDR3 has 15 residues. Written as DNA, the CDR3 is TGTGCCAGCAGTTACGGGGGGGATCGCACAGATACGCAGTATTTT. It codes for CASSYGGDRTDTQYF.

The chain is built from TRBV4-1 and TRBJ2-3, with 7 bases that match TRBD2. Germline V gene data show CDR1 as MGHRA and CDR2 as YSYEKL. Losses at the gene ends were 3 bases for V and 3 bases for J; bases not matched to a gene: 21. CDR3 length equals 20 residues. In nucleotides, the CDR3 is TGCGCCAGCAGCCACACATCCCTTAGGGAGGGGAGGCGTCGGACAGATACGCAGTATTTT. Protein sequence: CASSHTSLREGRRRTDTQYF.

The genes are TRBV7-3 and TRBJ2-7; D possibly corresponds to TRBD2 (6 bases). The CDR3 consists of 15 residues. V was shortened by 6 bases and J by 9 bases, with 24 bases between the two germline ends. Germline CDR1 and CDR2: SGHTA and FQGTGA. The CDR3 DNA reads TGTGCCAGCAGTTATTACATAGTAGGCCCGGAGGGGCAGTACTTC. It codes for CASSYYIVGPEGQYF.

The chain carries TRBV6-5 and TRBJ2-5; D not certain. V shed 7 bases and J shed 0 bases, with 6 bases lying between them. The V gene's germline CDR1 is MNHEY and CDR2 SVGAGI. The CDR3 sequence is 12 residues long. The CDR3 loop is CASTPDQETQYF. CDR3 nucleotides: TGTGCCAGCACCCCAGACCAAGAGACCCAGTACTTC.

The gene calls are TRBV30 and TRBJ1-4; a possible D gene is TRBD1 (6 bases). V was clipped by 6 bases and J by 8 bases, with 22 bases between them. The germline CDR1 and CDR2 sequences are GTSNPN and SVGIG (reference sequence). This CDR3 is 15 amino acids long. CDR3 protein: CACTKTGQTGEKLFF. Here the CDR3 DNA reads TGTGCCTGTACTAAAACAGGGCAAACAGGGGAAAAACTGTTTTTT.